This T cell receptor beta chain was captured in a study of shared clonotypes between healthy human individuals. As regards this clone: Sequence at one end of the junction differs from germline and may be a read error.

Germline CDR1 and CDR2: SGHRS and YFSETQ. The CDR3 is 16 amino acids. Cells designated naive CD8 were CD45RO-negative and were positively selected for CCR7, with terminally differentiated effector memory CD45RA+ cells excluded. Profiled with immunoSEQ multiplex PCR; TCRdb holds only in-frame clones, not every one. The sample shows about 2,200,000 clones, 93% of them seen only once. This chain uses TRBV5-1 with TRBJ2-1; D remains ambiguous. The source of this sequence is a man younger than 35 in good health. Some clones in this sample may be carry-over from other donors' samples. Sequenced material: naive CD8+ T cells from PBMCs. This chain's CDR3 is CASSFSRPGSANGQFF. The CDR3 nucleotides are TGCGCCAGCAGCTTTTCTCGTCCGGGCTCCGCTAATGGGCAGTTCTTC.